Each of the 32 T cell receptor beta chains below was sequenced from the same sample in a study of CD8 T cells in Susac syndrome. Random hexamers were used to reverse transcribe roughly 0.45 to 1 ug of RNA. Using its own MiXCR run on the immunoSEQ multiplex PCR reads, TCRdb lists one record per CDR3 protein. This sample carries more than 150,000 distinct CDR3 sequences, just over 90% of them seen once, and the ten largest clones take roughly 0.08%. The sequencing input was CD4+ T cells from PBMCs. These receptor sequences come from a human donor in good health.

The rearrangement uses TRBV4-1 and TRBJ2-4, with TRBD1 as a possible D gene (6 bases). The ends were cut back, 1 base at V and 0 bases at J, with 19 bases in the middle. The CDR3 has 19 residues. The germline CDR1 and CDR2 sequences are MGHRA and YSYEKL. The CDR3 region is CASSQGQARVRLAKNIQYF. The CDR3 DNA reads TGCGCCAGCAGCCAAGGACAGGCCCGCGTTCGGTTAGCCAAAAACATTCAGTACTTC.

This clonotype was seen only a few times. This chain connects TRBV29-1 to TRBJ1-5; D not resolved. Germline CDR1 is SQVTM and CDR2 is ANQGSEA. There are 13 residues in the CDR3. Trimming removed 3 bases at V and 1 base at J, with 7 bases between. CDR3 nucleotide sequence: TGCAGCGTTGAGGCAGGCAGCAATCAGCCCCAGCATTTT. This translates into CSVEAGSNQPQHF.

The CDR3: CASSSGTTGNTIYF. Written as DNA, the CDR3 is TGTGCCAGTAGCTCCGGGACTACTGGAAACACCATATATTTT. The gene calls are TRBV19 and TRBJ1-3; weak D call: TRBD1 (5 bases). The CDR3 totals 14 residues. Germline values: CDR1 LNHDA, CDR2 SQIVND (reference sequence). V lost 6 bases, J lost 2 bases, and 11 bases lay in between. Filled out from reference TRBV19 and TRBJ1-3, the complete variable domain reads DGGITQSPKYLFRKEGQNVTLSCEQNLNHDAMYWYRQDPGQGLRLIYYSQIVNDFQKGDIAEGYSVSREKKESFPLTVTSAQKNPTAFYLCASSSGTTGNTIYFGEGSWLTVV.

The CDR3 nucleotides read TGTGCCATCAGTGTTGGACTAGCGAGTTACAATGAGCAGTTCTTC. The encoded protein is CAISVGLASYNEQFF. The chain couples TRBV10-3 to TRBJ2-1; 9 bases map to TRBD2. CDR3 length equals 15 residues. Looked up from germline, CDR1 is ENHRY and CDR2 is SYGVKD. The junction had 5 bases not matched to a gene; V was cut back by 4 bases and J by 4 bases.

The J gene is TRBJ1-3, the V gene TRBV9, with D uncertain. Trimming removed 0 bases at V and 1 base at J, with 8 bases between. Germline loops: CDR1 SGDLS, CDR2 YYNGEE. This CDR3 region has 15 residues. CDR3 DNA: TGTGCCAGCAGCGTAGACGACGGTTCTGGAAACACCATATATTTT. This codes for CASSVDDGSGNTIYF.

The V call is TRBV29-1, the J call TRBJ2-7, with 8 bases that match TRBD1. After removal of 3 bases from V and 3 bases from J, the junction contained 4 bases not matched to a gene. This CDR3 comprises 13 residues. Germline loops: CDR1 SQVTM, CDR2 ANQGSEA. The CDR3 protein is CSVEDRDHYEQYF. The CDR3 DNA is TGCAGCGTTGAGGACAGGGACCACTACGAGCAGTACTTC.

The V and J genes are TRBV28 and TRBJ1-6, with TRBD1 identical over 7 bases. The length of the CDR3 is 15 residues. Germline CDR1 MDHEN, CDR2 SYDVKM. The V segment lost 6 bases and the J segment 5 bases; nucleotides outside the gene matches: 7. In DNA form, the CDR3 reads TGTGCCAGCAGGACAGGGTACCGGAATAATTCACCCCTCCACTTT. Translating gives CASRTGYRNNSPLHF.

The chain couples TRBV5-4 to TRBJ2-2; D is perhaps TRBD1 or TRBD2 (5 bases each). The CDR3 extends over 15 amino acids. Between the trimmed V and J ends, which lost 4 bases and 0 bases, there was a span of 10 bases. Germline CDR1 and CDR2: SGHNT and YYREEE (reference sequence). DNA of the CDR3: TGTGCCAGCAGCCGGGACGGAGCGAACACCGGGGAGCTGTTTTTT. Translating gives CASSRDGANTGELFF.

The rearrangement joins TRBV2 to TRBJ2-1; a possible D gene is TRBD1 (5 bases). Germline-derived CDR1 and CDR2 are SNHLY and FYNNEI. Trimming pared 7 bases from V and 4 bases from J, leaving 11 bases between. The CDR3 is 13 amino acids. The CDR3 nucleotides are TGTGCCAGCACCGTGGCAGGGTACAATGAGCAGTTCTTC. As protein: CASTVAGYNEQFF.

V and J are TRBV29-1 and TRBJ2-3, with unresolved D. The CDR3 consists of 12 residues. V was cut by 3 bases and J by 3 bases, with 7 bases left in between. Germline V gene sequence: CDR1 SQVTM, CDR2 ANQGSEA. This chain's CDR3 is CSVEGTTDTQYF. As DNA, the CDR3 is TGCAGCGTTGAGGGCACAACAGATACGCAGTATTTT.

This chain connects TRBV9 to TRBJ2-5; D is unclear. Germline V gene sequence: CDR1 SGDLS, CDR2 YYNGEE. This CDR3 region has 16 residues. Trimming pared 0 bases from V and 3 bases from J, leaving 15 bases between. The CDR3 loop reads CASSVAASHRKETQYF. The DNA of the CDR3 is TGTGCCAGCAGCGTAGCAGCAAGCCATCGAAAAGAGACCCAGTACTTC.

The chain joins TRBV7-3 to TRBJ2-2; TRBD2 is a possible D gene (6 bases). The germline CDR1 and CDR2 sequences are SGHTA and FQGTGA. Trimming shortened V by 0 bases and J by 5 bases, and 13 bases separated the two germline ends. CDR3 length equals 16 residues. CDR3 amino acids: CASSLTRDSPTGELFF. The CDR3 coding sequence is TGTGCCAGCAGCTTAACACGGGACTCCCCGACCGGGGAGCTGTTTTTT.

The chain links TRBV7-9 to TRBJ2-5; D not certain. The CDR3 extends over 13 amino acids. Trimming cost V 5 bases and J 2 bases, with 9 bases left between them. Germline V gene sequence: CDR1 SEHNR, CDR2 FQNEAQ (reference sequence). The CDR3: CASSEMNQETQYF. DNA of the CDR3: TGTGCCAGCAGCGAGATGAATCAAGAGACCCAGTACTTC.

V is TRBV12-3 or TRBV12-4 and J is TRBJ2-1, with TRBD2 matching over 8 bases. The CDR3 is made up of 17 amino acids. The V and J ends lost 6 bases and 3 bases, in that order; junction bases with no gene match: 13. CDR3 residues: CASSPLLGSGIYNEQFF. The DNA for the CDR3 is TGTGCCAGCAGCCCTCTGCTTGGTAGCGGGATCTACAATGAGCAGTTCTTC.

This chain links TRBV6-1 with TRBJ1-1; TRBD1 might be the D (5 bases). The germline V gene encodes CDR1 MNHNS and CDR2 SASEGT. This CDR3 contains 13 residues. V lost 7 bases and J lost 3, with 12 bases in between. The CDR3 loop is CASTTSGDTEAFF. The CDR3 nucleotides read TGTGCCAGCACCACGTCGGGGGACACTGAAGCTTTCTTT.

This chain connects TRBV30 to TRBJ2-7, with 7 bases aligning to TRBD1. CDR3 length: 15 amino acids. Trimming at V came to 2 bases and at J to 7 bases, leaving 14 bases not matched to a gene. Germline-derived CDR1 and CDR2 are GTSNPN and SVGIG (reference sequence). CDR3 sequence (DNA): TGTGCCTGGAGTCCCACCGGGACAGTTTACAATGAGCAGTACTTC. Translation gives CAWSPTGTVYNEQYF.

J is TRBJ1-2 and V is TRBV2; no clear D gene. Trimming pared 6 bases from V and 6 bases from J, leaving 8 bases between. The CDR3 has 11 amino acids. The germline V gene encodes CDR1 SNHLY and CDR2 FYNNEI. The CDR3, as DNA: TGTGCCAGCAGGAGAGAAGATGGCTACACCTTC. Its translation: CASRREDGYTF. Full variable domain (remainder filled in from reference TRBV2 and TRBJ1-2): EPEVTQTPSHQVTQMGQEVILRCVPISNHLYFYWYRQILGQKVEFLVSFYNNEISEKSEIFDDQFSVERPDGSNFTLKIRSTKLEDSAMYFCASRREDGYTFGSGTRLTVV.

This sequence joins TRBV3-1 and TRBJ2-5; D gene unclear. This CDR3 has 13 residues. Germline V CDR1 and CDR2: LGHDT, YNNKEL (reference sequence). V shed 0 bases and J shed 5 bases, with 7 bases lying between them. In DNA form, the CDR3 reads TGTGCCAGCAGCCAAGAGTACCCGGAGACCCAGTACTTC. Its translation: CASSQEYPETQYF.

The V gene is TRBV7-9, the J gene TRBJ1-1, with 7 bases fitting TRBD1. This CDR3 is 15 amino acids long. After removal of 1 base from V and 1 base from J, the junction contained 3 bases not matched to a gene. The germline V gene encodes CDR1 SEHNR and CDR2 FQNEAQ (reference sequence). The CDR3 protein is CASSLGTGRNTEAFF. The CDR3 DNA follows: TGTGCCAGCAGCTTAGGGACAGGTCGGAACACTGAAGCTTTCTTT.

The V call is TRBV5-1, the J call TRBJ2-3; D unclear. The CDR3 runs to 14 residues. Germline CDR1 SGHRS, CDR2 YFSETQ. V lost 0 bases, J lost 3 bases, and 8 bases lay in between. CDR3 sequence reads: CASSLELGTDTQYF. CDR3 nucleotides: TGCGCCAGCAGCTTGGAGCTGGGGACAGATACGCAGTATTTT.

CDR3 protein: CASSQGRAETQYF. The DNA of the CDR3 is TGTGCCAGCAGCCAAGGGAGGGCGGAGACCCAGTACTTC. The chain has TRBV3-1 and TRBJ2-5; weak D call: TRBD2 (6 bases). The germline gives CDR1 LGHDT, CDR2 YNNKEL (reference sequence). CDR3 length: 13 amino acids. The V end lost 1 base, the J end lost 5 bases, and 8 bases lay between the germline ends.

This chain links TRBV7-9 with TRBJ1-2; D call uncertain. This CDR3 region has 14 residues. The ends were cut back, 5 bases at V and 6 bases at J, with 16 bases in the middle. From germline, CDR1 is SEHNR and CDR2 FQNEAQ (reference sequence). Written as DNA, the CDR3 is TGTGCCAGCAGCGGTCCTCCGACCCGAGATGGCTACACCTTC. Its translation: CASSGPPTRDGYTF.

This chain links TRBV20-1 with TRBJ2-5, with D possibly matching TRBD2 (5 bases). The V and J ends lost 1 base and 4 bases respectively, with 10 bases between them. Per the germline V gene, CDR1 is DFQATT and CDR2 is SNEGSKA (reference sequence). The CDR3 contains 13 residues. This chain's CDR3 is CSARVPGRETQYF. CDR3 nucleotide sequence: TGCAGTGCTAGAGTGCCGGGAAGAGAGACCCAGTACTTC.

The V and J genes are TRBV5-1 and TRBJ1-1; the D gene is possibly TRBD1 (5 bases). This CDR3 contains 14 residues. Germline V gene lookup returns CDR1 SGHRS and CDR2 YFSETQ. V was pared by 0 bases and J by 3 bases, with 9 bases between. The CDR3 coding sequence is TGCGCCAGCAGCTTGGCAGGGAGGGACACTGAAGCTTTCTTT. Its translation is CASSLAGRDTEAFF. Variable domain in full (rest from reference TRBV5-1 and TRBJ1-1): KAGVTQTPRYLIKTRGQQVTLSCSPISGHRSVSWYQQTPGQGLQFLFEYFSETQRNKGNFPGRFSGRQFSNSRSEMNVSTLELGDSALYLCASSLAGRDTEAFFGQGTRLTVV.

This chain joins TRBV3-1 and TRBJ2-3, with 8 nucleotides matching TRBD2. From germline, CDR1 is LGHDT and CDR2 YNNKEL (reference sequence). V shed 6 bases and J 3 bases; nucleotides not matched to a gene: 5. The CDR3 extends over 14 amino acids. CDR3 loop: CASSLREGTDTQYF. The CDR3 nucleotides are TGTGCCAGCAGTCTACGGGAGGGAACAGATACGCAGTATTTT.

The genes are TRBV5-1 and TRBJ2-5; 8 bases fit TRBD1. Per the germline V gene, CDR1 is SGHRS and CDR2 is YFSETQ. The CDR3 length is 15 residues. Trimming at V came to 4 bases and at J to 5 bases, leaving 10 bases not matched to a gene. CDR3 sequence reads: CASSDPGQVVETQYF. The CDR3 DNA sequence: TGCGCCAGCAGCGACCCGGGACAGGTTGTCGAGACCCAGTACTTC. The full variable domain, with the rest looked up from reference TRBV5-1 and TRBJ2-5, is KAGVTQTPRYLIKTRGQQVTLSCSPISGHRSVSWYQQTPGQGLQFLFEYFSETQRNKGNFPGRFSGRQFSNSRSEMNVSTLELGDSALYLCASSDPGQVVETQYFGPGTRLLVL.

The V gene is TRBV27, the J gene TRBJ2-6, with D possibly being TRBD1 or TRBD2 (7 bases each). The CDR3 contains 18 residues. The germline V gene encodes CDR1 MNHEY and CDR2 SMNVEV (reference sequence). Between the trimmed V and J ends, which lost 4 bases and 1 base, there was a span of 17 bases. The DNA for the CDR3 is TGTGCCAGCAGTTCACCAGGGGGGGGCCTATCTGGGGCCAACGTCCTGACTTTC. Translation: CASSSPGGGLSGANVLTF.

This clonotype was observed a handful of times. J is TRBJ2-7 and V is TRBV7-3; the D is unclear. This CDR3 is built from 13 residues. The germline V gene encodes CDR1 SGHTA and CDR2 FQGTGA. Trimming left V 4 bases short and J 3 bases short, with 10 bases between. DNA for the CDR3: TGTGCCAGCAGCTCCCTTGGACGCTACGAGCAGTACTTC. Residues: CASSSLGRYEQYF.

This sequence joins TRBV5-1 and TRBJ1-1; D unclear. V lost 0 bases to trimming and J lost 4 bases, with 10 bases between them. Germline V lookup: CDR1 SGHRS, CDR2 YFSETQ. The CDR3 is 14 residues long. CDR3 region: CASSLAGSSTEAFF. CDR3 nucleotides: TGCGCCAGCAGCTTGGCCGGTAGTAGCACTGAAGCTTTCTTT.

V is TRBV4-1 and J is TRBJ1-1; D is unresolved. The CDR3 runs 13 residues. From germline, CDR1 is MGHRA and CDR2 YSYEKL. Trimming stripped 4 bases from V and 8 bases from J, with 14 bases between. CDR3: CASSRGSDTEAFF. Here the CDR3 DNA reads TGCGCCAGCAGCCGGGGTTCGGATACCGAAGCTTTCTTT.

This CDR3 is CASSRTGTRYNEQFF. The CDR3 coding sequence is TGTGCCAGCAGTCGTACCGGGACTAGATACAATGAGCAGTTCTTC. The chain carries TRBV6-2 or TRBV6-3 and TRBJ2-1; TRBD2 matches at 8 bases. The germline V gene encodes CDR1 MNHEY and CDR2 SVGEGT. V lost 5 bases to trimming and J lost 4 bases; unmatched junction nucleotides: 7. The CDR3 has 15 residues.

The rearrangement uses TRBV7-2 and TRBJ1-2; possible D gene TRBD1, 6 bases. The CDR3 runs 13 residues. V gave up 4 bases and J gave up 6 bases, with 12 bases separating them. CDR1 is SGHTA, CDR2 FQGNSA, per germline. This CDR3 is CASSSSRGDGYTF. The CDR3 DNA is TGTGCCAGCAGCTCTAGCAGGGGCGATGGCTACACCTTC.